The rows below give T cell receptor beta chains drawn from one sample of a study of blood T cell repertoires in COVID-19. Here immunoSEQ multiplex PCR was the method, and the copy in TCRdb shows in-frame clones only, minus some. This table holds 300,000 to 350,000 clones, more than 85% found once. Source material: PBMCs or T cells enriched from blood (not recorded which). These TCRs come from a woman aged 30 to 39 who had been exposed to COVID-19. Each CDR3 is given without its conserved first and last residue. Not every row has a clone size; where given, it reads once, few, many or a size class.

v_gene	abundance	CDR3aa
TRBV4-3	NA	ASSQAATGGTYEQY
TRBV6-5	NA	ASSYPGQGLEPQH
TRBV7-9	NA	ASSRATPREKLF
TRBV5-5	NA	ASSLTGDQPQH
TRBV28	NA	ASSRPDREGYT
TRBV3-1/TRBV3-2	NA	ASSLGQIYGYT
TRBV5-8	once	ASSLRGTDTQY
TRBV3-1/TRBV3-2	NA	ASSQAVWGRNRDEKLF
TRBV10-3	NA	AITGQGGDYGYT
TRBV5-1	few	ASSLVPGGGGEKLF
TRBV6-4	NA	ASSPSGGAVGTQY
TRBV18	NA	ASSQNSGGLEKLF
TRBV6-1	NA	ASSERFTGITEAF
TRBV3-1/TRBV3-2	NA	ASSPWTGANEKLF
TRBV7-6	NA	ASSIYRGLDEKLF
TRBV2	NA	ASSELVIDTEAF
TRBV6-5	NA	ASSYGLEVGANVLT
TRBV3-1/TRBV3-2	NA	ASSQGQRGGLGTQY
TRBV10-2	once	ATRQVNQPQH
TRBV7-9	NA	ASTQGGVFGYT
TRBV4-1	NA	ASSQPGQGSGIPLH
TRBV15	few	ATSRKRGGYTDTQY
TRBV3-1/TRBV3-2	NA	ASSQDARGRGEQY
TRBV13	NA	ASSFGGQGVKSQY
TRBV27	once	ASSSGRGAGNEQF
TRBV7-8	NA	ASSLPGGTEAF
TRBV5-5	NA	ASSSSGHSNTEAF
TRBV7-8	NA	ASSLRQRVREQPQH
TRBV24-1	NA	ATSELERSSGANVLT
TRBV12-3/TRBV12-4	NA	ASSRGLNEQF
TRBV4-3	NA	ASSQDFAGASYEQY
TRBV18	NA	ASSPTTGGNYGYT
TRBV19	NA	ASNLYQGKAGYT
TRBV6-4	NA	ASSRGGGYGYT
TRBV7-7	NA	ASSLKAGGRQY
TRBV19	NA	ASSHPTGTDMNTEAF
TRBV5-1	NA	ASSWGQGLKGELF